This TCR beta chain came from a study of Graves' ophthalmopathy and Graves' hyperthyroidism listed by TCRdb under 2018. Regarding the research as a whole: Peripheral blood samples were taken at the time of initial diagnosis, before any treatment was given. The study used signatures of the TCR beta repertoire to tell Graves' ophthalmopathy apart from Graves' hyperthyroidism and to predict which patients would progress to ophthalmopathy. In total, over 130 blood samples were TCR-sequenced: 40 to 45 ophthalmopathy, approximately 80 hyperthyroidism and about 17 hyperthyroidism-to-ophthalmopathy patients. A discovery set of 100 patients (43 ophthalmopathy, 57 stable hyperthyroidism) was enrolled to explore V-J signatures distinguishing ophthalmopathy from hyperthyroidism. The independent validation cohort included approximately 19 hyperthyroidism patients plus 17 patients who later progressed from hyperthyroidism to ophthalmopathy. T-cell repertoires of thyroid tissue and blood were compared in five or six hyperthyroidism patients. Following sampling, methimazole starting at 30 mg daily was administered to hyperthyroidism patients, and high-dose intravenous methylprednisolone was administered to ophthalmopathy patients.

TCR beta CDR3 regions were amplified from RNA transcripts for repertoire sequencing. A first-round RT-PCR used HTBI primers with the Qiagen OneStep RT-PCR kit, followed by a second-round multiplex PCR, size selection and purification. Libraries were sequenced on an Illumina HiSeq2000 using paired-end 100 bp reads. Per the authors' processing: SOAPnuke was used to process the reads, removing any read that contained adapters or uncalled bases, had a mean Phred below 15, or lacked an exact match to the constant primer or identifier. COPE v1.2.5 was used to merge the high-quality paired reads. Unique nucleotide sequences were defined as clonotypes and aligned to IMGT TRB V, D and J references using MiTCR v1.1. Analysis was restricted to V-J combinations with a frequency above 0.0001, which covered 98% to 99.2% of repertoires. For each V-J combination, a TCR clonal expansion and chaos score was defined as F50 clonal expansion divided by the chaos observed in the TCRdist matrix. Features were reduced by Welch's t-statistics and random forest to about a dozen V-J combinations, which fed a naive Bayes classifier. Thyroid-blood repertoire similarity was quantified with the Morisita-Horn index. TCRdb cleaned the public reads at Q25 with fastp, built clones with MiXCR and kept in-frame beta chains. Every distinct CDR3 protein forms one entry, paired with its most common genes and DNA. TCRdb, rather than the study authors, made the V and J calls. Recorded for this sample are hundreds of thousands of distinct CDR3 sequences; about 40% of them occurred a single time. Together, the top ten hold 3.3% of the sample.

CDR1 is given as LGHDT and CDR2 as YNNKEL, both from the germline V gene (reference sequence). From the cysteine up to the phenylalanine, the CDR3 has a length of 15 residues. Only CDR3 DNA remains: 45 bases, in frame from the first base. V is clipped by 1 base and J by 9 bases, and the sequence between their germline boundaries is 15 bases long. This clonotype occurred a few times. No cognate antigen has been identified for it. No quality values exist for individual bases; no much larger clone is one base distant. Study-level results and caveats: In validation, the model predicted ophthalmopathy progression with 70.59% sensitivity and 72.22% specificity; 12 predicted patients were CT-confirmed with GO in a median of around 6.5 months. Among expanded thyroid clonotypes with frequency above 0.001, most also showed up in blood, which suggests that blood repertoires may reflect the thyroid immune response. In cross-validation, the 13-signature model distinguished ophthalmopathy from stable hyperthyroidism with more than 85% sensitivity and approximately 81% specificity, while in the test set the corresponding values were about 80% and 75%. No statistical method was used to set the sample size in advance, and the investigators knew which group each participant was assigned to.

Ophthalmopathy patients were characterized by moderately to severely active disease, a Clinical Activity Score of at least 3, a NOSPECS grade of at least 4, and a disease duration under 3 months. Patients with other autoimmune diseases, uncontrolled infections, pregnancy or lactation were excluded. Clinical symptoms, serum thyroxine, TRAb, thyroid ultrasound and orbital computed tomography formed the basis of the diagnosis. Using Ficoll-Paque density gradient centrifugation, PBMCs were isolated from 9.5 to 10 ml of fresh peripheral blood. Total RNA was extracted using Trizol reagent, and RNA quality was checked on an Agilent 2100 Bioanalyzer.

The sequenced sample was peripheral blood. The sequence was collected from an adult man with Graves' ophthalmopathy. Rearrangement joined TRBV3-1 to TRBJ2-2, with an unclear D gene assignment. In nucleotide form, the sequence is TGTGCCAGCAGCCAAGGCATCGTCAGCCCGAGGGAGCTGTTTTTT. Its translation reads: CASSQGIVSPRELFF.